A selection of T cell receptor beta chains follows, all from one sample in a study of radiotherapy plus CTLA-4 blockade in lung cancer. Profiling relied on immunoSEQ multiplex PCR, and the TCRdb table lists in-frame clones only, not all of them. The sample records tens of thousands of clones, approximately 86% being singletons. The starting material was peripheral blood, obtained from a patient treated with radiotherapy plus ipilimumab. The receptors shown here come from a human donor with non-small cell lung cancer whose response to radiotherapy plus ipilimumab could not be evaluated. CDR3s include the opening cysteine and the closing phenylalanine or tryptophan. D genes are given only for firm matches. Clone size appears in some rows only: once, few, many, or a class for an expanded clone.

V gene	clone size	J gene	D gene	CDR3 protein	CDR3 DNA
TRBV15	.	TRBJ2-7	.	CATSRARLSEQYF	TGTGCCACCAGCAGAGCCAGATTGTCCGAGCAGTACTTC
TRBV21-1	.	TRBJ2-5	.	CASSPRTGQVHGWAQYF	TGTGCCAGCAGCCCCAGGACAGGGCAGGTCCACGGATGGGCCCAGTACTTC
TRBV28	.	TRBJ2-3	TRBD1	CATNRGQSTDTQYF	TGTGCCACCAACAGGGGGCAGAGCACAGATACGCAGTATTTT
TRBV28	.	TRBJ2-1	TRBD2	CASTAGGRRNEQFF	TGTGCCAGCACAGCGGGGGGGCGACGCAATGAGCAGTTCTTC
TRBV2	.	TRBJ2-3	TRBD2	CASSRNPGGSTDTQYF	TGTGCCAGCAGCCGAAACCCGGGGGGAAGCACAGATACGCAGTATTTT
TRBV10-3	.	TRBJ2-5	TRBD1	CAIRETGQETQYF	TGTGCCATCAGAGAGACAGGGCAAGAGACCCAGTACTTC
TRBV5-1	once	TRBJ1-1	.	CASSLAGSRRRVTEAFF	TGCGCCAGCAGCTTGGCCGGCAGTCGTAGGAGAGTGACTGAAGCTTTCTTT
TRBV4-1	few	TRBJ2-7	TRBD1	CASSQSGQGADEQYF	TGCGCCAGCAGCCAATCGGGACAGGGGGCCGACGAGCAGTACTTC
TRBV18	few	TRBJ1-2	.	CASSREANYGYTF	TGTGCCAGCTCACGGGAGGCTAACTATGGCTACACCTTC
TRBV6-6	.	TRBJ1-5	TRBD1	CASKQGAGQPQHF	TGTGCCAGCAAGCAGGGGGCGGGCCAGCCCCAGCATTTT
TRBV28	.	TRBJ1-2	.	CASSRTEGYTF	TGTGCCAGCAGCAGGACAGAGGGCTACACCTTC
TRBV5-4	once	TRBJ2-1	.	CASSFQNEQFF	TGTGCCAGCAGCTTCCAGAATGAGCAGTTCTTC
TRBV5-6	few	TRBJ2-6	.	CASSLETGYGANVLTF	TGTGCCAGCAGCCTAGAAACAGGGTATGGGGCCAACGTCCTGACTTTC
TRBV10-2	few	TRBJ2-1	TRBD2	CASSESAGVLYEQFF	TGCGCCAGCAGTGAGTCGGCGGGAGTACTGTATGAGCAGTTCTTC
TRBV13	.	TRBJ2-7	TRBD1	CASSSRQGYEQYF	TGTGCCAGCAGCTCCCGACAGGGCTACGAGCAGTACTTC
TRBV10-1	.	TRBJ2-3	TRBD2	CASSETSGSTDTQYF	TGCGCCAGCAGTGAAACTAGCGGTAGCACAGATACGCAGTATTTT
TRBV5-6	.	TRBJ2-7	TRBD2	CASSFGGDHEQYF	TGTGCCAGCAGCTTTGGGGGGGACCACGAGCAGTACTTC
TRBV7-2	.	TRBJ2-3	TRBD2	CASSRSSGGADTQYF	TGTGCCAGCAGCAGATCTAGCGGGGGGGCGGATACGCAGTATTTT
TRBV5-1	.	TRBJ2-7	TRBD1	CASSYGQGRNEQYF	TGCGCCAGCAGCTATGGACAGGGGCGAAACGAGCAGTACTTC
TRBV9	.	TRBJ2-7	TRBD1	CASSLRQGVATYEQYF	TGTGCCAGCAGCCTTCGCCAGGGGGTCGCAACCTACGAGCAGTACTTC
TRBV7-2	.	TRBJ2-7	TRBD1	CASSLRRQGHEQYF	TGTGCCAGCAGCTTAAGGCGACAGGGCCACGAGCAGTACTTC
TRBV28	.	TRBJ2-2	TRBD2	CASGTSGANTGELFF	TGTGCCAGCGGAACTAGCGGCGCGAACACCGGGGAGCTGTTTTTT
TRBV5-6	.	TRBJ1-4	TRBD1	CASSLQGAWEKLFF	TGTGCCAGCAGCCTACAGGGGGCGTGGGAAAAACTGTTTTTT
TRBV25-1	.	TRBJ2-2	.	CASSTGKMNTGELFF	TGTGCCAGCAGTACAGGGAAGATGAACACCGGGGAGCTGTTTTTT
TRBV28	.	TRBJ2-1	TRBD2	CASRREAPHEQFF	TGTGCCAGCAGGCGGGAGGCCCCCCATGAGCAGTTCTTC
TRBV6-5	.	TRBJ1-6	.	CASSYSNRANSPLHF	TGTGCCAGCAGTTACTCAAACAGAGCTAATTCACCCCTCCACTTT
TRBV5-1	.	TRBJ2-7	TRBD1	CASSVTGVYEQYF	TGCGCCAGCAGCGTAACAGGGGTCTACGAGCAGTACTTC
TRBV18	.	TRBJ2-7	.	CASSPPSSYEQYF	TGTGCCAGCTCACCCCCGAGCTCCTACGAGCAGTACTTC
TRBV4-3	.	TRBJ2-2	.	CASSQEEGSGGNTGELFF	TGCGCCAGCAGCCAAGAGGAAGGTAGCGGAGGGAACACCGGGGAGCTGTTTTTT
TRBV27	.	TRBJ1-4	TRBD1	CASSASPGQGLFF	TGTGCCAGCAGTGCCTCACCGGGACAGGGTTTGTTTTTT
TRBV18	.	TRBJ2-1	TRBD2	CASSAGTSGGASYNEQFF	TGTGCCAGCTCAGCCGGGACTAGCGGGGGGGCCTCCTACAATGAGCAGTTCTTC
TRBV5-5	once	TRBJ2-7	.	CASSLRPDPGSSYEQYF	TGTGCCAGCAGCTTGCGTCCGGACCCGGGGAGCTCCTACGAGCAGTACTTC
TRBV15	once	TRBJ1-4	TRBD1	CATSRDVGQGGEKLFF	TGTGCCACCAGCAGAGATGTTGGACAGGGGGGAGAAAAACTGTTTTTT
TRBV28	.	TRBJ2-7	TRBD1	CAIARGSNEQYF	TGTGCCATCGCCAGGGGGTCCAACGAGCAGTACTTC
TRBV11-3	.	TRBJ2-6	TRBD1	CASSLTGGASGANVLTF	TGTGCCAGCAGCTTGACAGGGGGCGCCTCTGGGGCCAACGTCCTGACTTTC
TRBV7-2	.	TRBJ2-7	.	CASLLFYEQYF	TGTGCCAGCCTACTATTTTACGAACAGTACTTC
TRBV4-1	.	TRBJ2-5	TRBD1	CASSPQTGETQYF	TGCGCCAGCAGCCCCCAGACAGGGGAGACCCAGTACTTC
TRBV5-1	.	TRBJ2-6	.	CASSLVAAGLGANVLTF	TGCGCCAGCAGCTTGGTAGCCGCGGGCCTCGGGGCCAACGTCCTGACTTTC
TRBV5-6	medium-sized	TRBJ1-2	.	CASSFVVQAYTF	TGTGCCAGCAGCTTTGTGGTGCAGGCCTACACCTTC
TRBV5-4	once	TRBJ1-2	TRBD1	CASSSPDRAAGYTF	TGTGCCAGCAGCTCCCCCGACAGGGCGGCCGGCTACACCTTC
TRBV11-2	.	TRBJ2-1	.	CASSISSYNEQFF	TGTGCCAGCAGCATTAGCTCCTACAATGAGCAGTTCTTC
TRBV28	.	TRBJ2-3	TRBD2	CASRETSGRASGTDTQYF	TGTGCCAGCAGGGAGACTAGCGGGAGGGCCTCTGGCACAGATACGCAGTATTTT
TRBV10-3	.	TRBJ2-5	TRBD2	CAISVLAVQETQYF	TGTGCCATCAGTGTGCTAGCGGTCCAAGAGACCCAGTACTTC
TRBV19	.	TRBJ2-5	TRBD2	CASSSLAGVGETQYF	TGTGCCAGTAGTTCTCTAGCGGGAGTGGGAGAGACCCAGTACTTC
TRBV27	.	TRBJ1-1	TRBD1	CASSLNRGTEAFF	TGTGCCAGCAGTTTAAACAGGGGCACTGAAGCTTTCTTT
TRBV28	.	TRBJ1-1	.	CASSPSTGIIEAFF	TGTGCCAGCAGTCCCTCGACGGGGATTATTGAAGCTTTCTTT
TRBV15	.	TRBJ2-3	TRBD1	CATSRGRDRYTDTQYF	TGTGCCACCAGCAGAGGCCGGGACAGATACACAGATACGCAGTATTTT
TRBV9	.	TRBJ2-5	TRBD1	CASSPRERTGGETQYF	TGTGCCAGCAGCCCCCGGGAGCGGACAGGGGGAGAGACCCAGTACTTC
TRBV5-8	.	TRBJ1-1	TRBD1	CASSGGTNTEAFF	TGTGCCAGCTCAGGGGGTACCAACACTGAAGCTTTCTTT
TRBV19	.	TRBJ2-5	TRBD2	CASSIGGSGTQYF	TGTGCCAGTAGTATCGGGGGGTCGGGGACCCAGTACTTC
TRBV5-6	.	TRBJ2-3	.	CASSFPQGNTDTQYF	TGTGCCAGCAGCTTTCCGCAGGGGAACACAGATACGCAGTATTTT
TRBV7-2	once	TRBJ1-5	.	CASSLGRGGNQPQHF	TGTGCCAGCAGCTTAGGCAGGGGCGGGAATCAGCCCCAGCATTTT
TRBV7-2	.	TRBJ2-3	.	CASSSTGLTTDTQYF	TGTGCCAGCAGCTCCACGGGACTCACAACAGATACGCAGTATTTT
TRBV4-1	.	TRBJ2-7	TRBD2	CASSQTASGRSYEQYF	TGCGCCAGCAGCCAAACAGCTAGCGGGCGGTCCTACGAGCAGTACTTC
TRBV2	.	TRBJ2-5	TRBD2	CASRGLAGGLGGETQYF	TGTGCCAGCAGAGGACTAGCGGGGGGGCTTGGAGGGGAGACCCAGTACTTC
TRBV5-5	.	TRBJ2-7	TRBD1	CASSYRDRGFYEQYF	TGTGCCAGCAGCTACCGGGACAGGGGTTTCTACGAGCAGTACTTC
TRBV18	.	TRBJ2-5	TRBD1	CASSTGQQETQYF	TGTGCCAGCTCAACGGGACAGCAAGAGACCCAGTACTTC
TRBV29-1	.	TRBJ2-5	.	CSAPDRKRGQETQYF	TGCAGCGCCCCGGACAGAAAGAGGGGGCAAGAGACCCAGTACTTC